Below are 15 T cell receptor beta chains sequenced from a single sample in a study of blood T cell repertoires in COVID-19. This table comes from immunoSEQ multiplex PCR, and its TCRdb copy is limited to in-frame clones, with some not included. The repertoire consists of about 280,000 clones, with around 84% occurring once and the leading ten covering 4.5% to 6%. Sequenced material: PBMCs or T cells enriched from blood (not recorded which). The receptors originated from a man aged 35-49 years who had been exposed to COVID-19.

This clone was picked up a small number of times. This chain connects TRBV7-3 to TRBJ2-2; 7 nucleotides match TRBD2. The CDR3 has 18 amino acids. With V trimmed by 0 bases and J by 1 base, 8 bases remained unmatched. Looked up from germline, CDR1 is SGHTA and CDR2 is FQGTGA. This CDR3 reads CASSLTYRTRRNTGELFF. The CDR3 bases are TGTGCCAGCAGCTTAACTTACCGGACTAGAAGGAACACCGGGGAGCTGTTTTTT.

J is TRBJ1-3 and V is TRBV18; unclear D gene. Trimming pared 2 bases from V and 4 bases from J, leaving 9 bases between. Germline V CDR1 and CDR2: KGHSH, LQKENI. The CDR3 sequence is 14 residues long. CDR3 in amino acids: CASSPSNEGNTIYF. The CDR3 DNA sequence: TGTGCCAGCTCACCAAGTAACGAGGGAAACACCATATATTTT.

This clone was detected once. The chain links TRBV30 to TRBJ2-5, with TRBD2 matching over 14 bases. The CDR3 is made up of 16 amino acids. Germline loops: CDR1 GTSNPN, CDR2 SVGIG (reference sequence). V lost 1 base and J lost 8; bases outside the gene matches: 9. As DNA, the CDR3 is TGTGCCTGGAGTGCGGGACTAGCGGGAGCTGGGGGAACCCAGTACTTC. The encoded protein is CAWSAGLAGAGGTQYF. Full variable domain (rest looked up from reference TRBV30 and TRBJ2-5): SQTIHQWPATLVQPVGSPLSLECTVEGTSNPNLYWYRQAAGRGLQLLFYSVGIGQISSEVPQNLSASRPQDRQFILSSKKLLLSDSGFYLCAWSAGLAGAGGTQYFGPGTRLLVL.

This clone was detected only once. The V call is TRBV4-1, the J call TRBJ1-2; D possibly corresponds to TRBD1 (6 bases). CDR3 length: 14 residues. Germline CDR1 is MGHRA and CDR2 is YSYEKL. Trimming took off 4 bases at V and 3 bases at J, with 12 bases between the two ends. CDR3 sequence: CASSRQGLDYGYTF. In nucleotides, the CDR3 is TGCGCCAGCAGCCGCCAGGGGCTGGACTATGGCTACACCTTC.

CDR3 loop: CASSPPPQNNEQFF. The DNA for the CDR3 is TGTGCCAGCTCACCTCCCCCCCAGAACAATGAGCAGTTCTTC. V usage is TRBV18 and J usage is TRBJ2-1; D gene uncertain. The CDR3 runs to 14 residues. The germline V and J ends were trimmed by 3 bases and 5 bases, with 11 bases remaining between them. The germline CDR1 and CDR2 sequences are KGHSH and LQKENI.

This CDR3 reads CSALGWLGYTF. CDR3 nucleotides: TGCAGTGCCCTCGGGTGGCTTGGCTACACCTTC. The rearrangement joins TRBV20-1 to TRBJ1-2; D remains unclear. The CDR3 spans 11 residues. V was trimmed by 6 bases and J by 7 bases, leaving 12 bases between them. The germline gives CDR1 DFQATT, CDR2 SNEGSKA (reference sequence).

The genes are TRBV4-2 and TRBJ2-7; D remains unclear. V gave up 1 base and J gave up 1 base, with 8 bases separating them. Germline-derived CDR1 and CDR2 are LGHNA and YNFKEQ. The CDR3 has 14 residues. CDR3 amino acids: CASSQVGRSYEQYF. CDR3 sequence (DNA): TGTGCCAGCAGCCAAGTGGGCAGATCCTACGAGCAGTACTTC.

This clone was recorded once. CDR3 residues: CATSAPYYNEQFF. The CDR3 DNA is TGTGCCACCAGTGCCCCCTACTACAATGAGCAGTTCTTC. The gene calls are TRBV24-1 and TRBJ2-1; the D is unclear. The V gene lost 5 bases and the J gene lost 3 bases, with 7 bases spanning the gap. CDR3 length equals 13 residues. Germline V gene lookup returns CDR1 KGHDR and CDR2 SFDVKD.

This chain links TRBV19 with TRBJ2-7, with 8 bases fitting TRBD1. The CDR3 runs to 17 residues. The germline V gene encodes CDR1 LNHDA and CDR2 SQIVND (reference sequence). J was trimmed by 0 bases and V by 5 bases; bases with no gene match: 12. The CDR3 here is CASSHIGTGSFSYEQYF. The CDR3 DNA follows: TGTGCCAGTAGTCACATCGGGACAGGCTCCTTCTCCTACGAGCAGTACTTC.

The gene calls are TRBV24-1 and TRBJ2-7, with 7 positions matching TRBD1. Germline V gene lookup returns CDR1 KGHDR and CDR2 SFDVKD. The junction had 6 bases not matched to a gene; V was cut back by 7 bases and J by 4 bases. The CDR3 has 13 amino acids. CDR3 sequence: CATSPGQMYEQYF. The CDR3 DNA reads TGTGCCACCAGCCCGGGACAGATGTACGAGCAGTACTTC.

The chain couples TRBV4-1 to TRBJ1-1; 8 nucleotides line up with TRBD1. There are 13 residues in the CDR3. CDR1 is MGHRA, CDR2 YSYEKL, per germline. The trim removed 4 bases at V and 9 bases at J, leaving 7 bases unmatched. The CDR3 loop reads CASSPRQGIKAFF. The CDR3 DNA reads TGCGCCAGCAGCCCACGACAGGGGATCAAAGCTTTCTTT.

V usage is TRBV6-5 and J usage is TRBJ2-1; no firm D call. This CDR3 contains 15 residues. Germline CDR1 is MNHEY and CDR2 is SVGAGI. V was clipped by 7 bases and J by 4 bases, with 17 bases between them. The CDR3 DNA is TGTGCCAGCACCCGTCAGGCCTTCCCTTACAATGAGCAGTTCTTC. It codes for CASTRQAFPYNEQFF.

The chain recombines TRBV5-1 with TRBJ1-1; TRBD1 is a possible D gene (6 bases). Trimming left V 4 bases short and J 4 bases short, with 14 bases between. The CDR3 runs to 14 residues. CDR1 is SGHRS, CDR2 YFSETQ, per germline. The CDR3 protein is CASSLTGRGTEAFF. The CDR3 coding sequence is TGCGCCAGCAGCCTCACAGGGCGAGGCACTGAAGCTTTCTTT.

This chain joins TRBV25-1 and TRBJ1-4; TRBD1 agrees at 7 bases. This CDR3 is built from 17 residues. V trimming: 2 bases; J trimming: 4 bases; junction bases outside the gene matches: 10. Germline V gene data show CDR1 as MGHDK and CDR2 as SYGVNS. CDR3 sequence: CASSEGPGQSFNEKLFF. In DNA form, the CDR3 reads TGTGCCAGCAGTGAAGGGCCGGGACAGAGTTTTAATGAAAAACTGTTTTTT.

This rearrangement joins TRBV6-5 to TRBJ2-2; D possibly corresponds to TRBD2 (7 bases). Trimming took 6 bases from V and 3 from J, leaving 14 bases between them. Germline V gene lookup returns CDR1 MNHEY and CDR2 SVGAGI. The CDR3 is 15 amino acids. CDR3 nucleotide sequence: TGTGCCAGCAGGCGAGGGGGGGCGGACACCGGGGAGCTGTTTTTT. Protein product: CASRRGGADTGELFF.